This TCR beta chain was recovered during a study of T-cell memory formation after mild COVID-19. Study findings and constraints: Some responding clones appeared in pre-infection memory, suggesting cross-reactive memory joined.

TCRdb reanalysed the 5' RACE reads using MiXCR and keeps one entry per CDR3 protein. The sample has approximately 150,000 distinct CDR3 sequences, approximately 21% seen once. This clonotype was recorded many times. Its antigen is as yet unknown. The J segment lost 4 bases and the V segment lost 4 bases, leaving 11 bases of the junction unmatched. There are 16 residues in the CDR3. From germline, CDR1 is SGHRS and CDR2 YFSETQ. The sequencing sample was made of PBMCs or a T cell subset sorted from them (not recorded which). The V gene is TRBV5-1, the J gene TRBJ1-1, with 9 bases fitting TRBD1. The TCR was taken from an adult woman who had mild COVID-19 (a few samples of this study predate the infection). Cell type and time point are not known. DNA for the CDR3: TGCGCCAGCAGCACCGGATCGACAGGGGGTATCACTGAAGCTTTCTTT. Translation gives CASSTGSTGGITEAFF.